This T cell receptor beta chain is from a study of regulatory T cells in long-lasting Graves disease. Study-wide findings and caveats: Newly diagnosed patients had higher TCR diversity than persistent Graves' patients did.

Germline assignment: CDR1 SEHNR and CDR2 FQNEAQ (reference sequence). CDR3 length equals 17 residues. V gave up 3 bases and J gave up 8 bases; unmatched junction bases: 9. Relying on iRepertoire HTBI primers and Arm-PCR of CDR3 regions, the team built TCR beta libraries. TCRdb processed the multiplex PCR reads anew with MiXCR; each CDR3 protein has one entry. This sample carries 250,000 or so distinct CDR3 sequences, about 18% of them seen once, and the ten largest clones take approximately 14%. Comments on this clonotype: Its antigen is unidentified.

Time point meaning: newly diagnosed GD, antithyroid drugs for less than 3 months. PBMCs provided the RNA from which the TCR library was made. These data were also reused for a study on T cells in Graves' hyperthyroidism and ophthalmopathy. Per that paper: If no ophthalmopathy progression occurred within 18 months, Graves' hyperthyroidism was stable.

The receptor was isolated from a woman in her thirties with Graves disease. The V call is TRBV7-9, the J call TRBJ1-6; 11 bases fit TRBD1. The sequencing here drew on peripheral blood mononuclear cells (PBMCs), taken at new diagnosis, from a patient treated with antithyroid drugs. DNA for the CDR3: TGTGCCAGCAGCTTGGACTCCGGGACAGGGGGTCATTCACCCCTCCACTTT. Translation: CASSLDSGTGGHSPLHF.